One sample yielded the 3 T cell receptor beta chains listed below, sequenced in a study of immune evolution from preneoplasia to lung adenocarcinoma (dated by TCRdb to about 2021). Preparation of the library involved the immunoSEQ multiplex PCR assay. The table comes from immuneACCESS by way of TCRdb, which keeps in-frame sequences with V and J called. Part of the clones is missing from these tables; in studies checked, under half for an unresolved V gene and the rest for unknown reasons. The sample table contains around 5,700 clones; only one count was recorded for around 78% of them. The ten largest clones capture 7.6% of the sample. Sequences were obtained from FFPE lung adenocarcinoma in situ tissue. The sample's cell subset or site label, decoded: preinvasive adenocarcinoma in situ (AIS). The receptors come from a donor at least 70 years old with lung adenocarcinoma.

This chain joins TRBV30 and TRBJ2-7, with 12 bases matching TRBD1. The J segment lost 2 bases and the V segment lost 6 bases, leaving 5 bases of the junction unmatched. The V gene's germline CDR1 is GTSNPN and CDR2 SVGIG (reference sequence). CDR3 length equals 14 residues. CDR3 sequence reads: CACLRDRGPYEQYF. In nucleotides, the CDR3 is TGTGCCTGCCTACGGGACAGGGGGCCCTACGAGCAGTACTTC.

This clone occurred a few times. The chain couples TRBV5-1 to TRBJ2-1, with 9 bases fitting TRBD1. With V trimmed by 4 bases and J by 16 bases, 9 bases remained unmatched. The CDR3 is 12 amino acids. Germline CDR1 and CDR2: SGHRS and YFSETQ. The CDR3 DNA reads TGCGCCAGCAGCGGGGATGGGGACAGGGTTTTCTTC. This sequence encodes CASSGDGDRVFF.

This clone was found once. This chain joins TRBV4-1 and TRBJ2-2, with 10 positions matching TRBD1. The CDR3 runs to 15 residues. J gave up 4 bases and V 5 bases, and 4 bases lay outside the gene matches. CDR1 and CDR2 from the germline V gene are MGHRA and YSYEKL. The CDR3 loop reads CASSRTGGTTGELFF. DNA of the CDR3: TGCGCCAGCAGCAGGACAGGGGGTACCACCGGGGAGCTGTTTTTT.